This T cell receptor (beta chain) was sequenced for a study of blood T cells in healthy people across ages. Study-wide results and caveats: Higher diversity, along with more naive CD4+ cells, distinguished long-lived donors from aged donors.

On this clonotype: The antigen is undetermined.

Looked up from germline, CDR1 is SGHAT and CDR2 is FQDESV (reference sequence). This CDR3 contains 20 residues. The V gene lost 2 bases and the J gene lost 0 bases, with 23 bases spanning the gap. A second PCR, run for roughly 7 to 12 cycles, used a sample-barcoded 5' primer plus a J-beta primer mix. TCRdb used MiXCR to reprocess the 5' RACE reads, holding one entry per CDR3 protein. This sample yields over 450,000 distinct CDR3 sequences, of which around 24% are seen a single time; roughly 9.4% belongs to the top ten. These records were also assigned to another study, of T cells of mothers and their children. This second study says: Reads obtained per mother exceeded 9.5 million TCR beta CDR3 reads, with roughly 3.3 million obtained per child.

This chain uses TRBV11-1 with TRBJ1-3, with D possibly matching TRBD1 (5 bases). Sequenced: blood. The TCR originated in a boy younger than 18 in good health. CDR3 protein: CASSLSLTPGTQHSGNTIYF. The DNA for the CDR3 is TGTGCCAGCAGCTTATCGCTTACGCCGGGGACTCAACACTCTGGAAACACCATATATTTT.